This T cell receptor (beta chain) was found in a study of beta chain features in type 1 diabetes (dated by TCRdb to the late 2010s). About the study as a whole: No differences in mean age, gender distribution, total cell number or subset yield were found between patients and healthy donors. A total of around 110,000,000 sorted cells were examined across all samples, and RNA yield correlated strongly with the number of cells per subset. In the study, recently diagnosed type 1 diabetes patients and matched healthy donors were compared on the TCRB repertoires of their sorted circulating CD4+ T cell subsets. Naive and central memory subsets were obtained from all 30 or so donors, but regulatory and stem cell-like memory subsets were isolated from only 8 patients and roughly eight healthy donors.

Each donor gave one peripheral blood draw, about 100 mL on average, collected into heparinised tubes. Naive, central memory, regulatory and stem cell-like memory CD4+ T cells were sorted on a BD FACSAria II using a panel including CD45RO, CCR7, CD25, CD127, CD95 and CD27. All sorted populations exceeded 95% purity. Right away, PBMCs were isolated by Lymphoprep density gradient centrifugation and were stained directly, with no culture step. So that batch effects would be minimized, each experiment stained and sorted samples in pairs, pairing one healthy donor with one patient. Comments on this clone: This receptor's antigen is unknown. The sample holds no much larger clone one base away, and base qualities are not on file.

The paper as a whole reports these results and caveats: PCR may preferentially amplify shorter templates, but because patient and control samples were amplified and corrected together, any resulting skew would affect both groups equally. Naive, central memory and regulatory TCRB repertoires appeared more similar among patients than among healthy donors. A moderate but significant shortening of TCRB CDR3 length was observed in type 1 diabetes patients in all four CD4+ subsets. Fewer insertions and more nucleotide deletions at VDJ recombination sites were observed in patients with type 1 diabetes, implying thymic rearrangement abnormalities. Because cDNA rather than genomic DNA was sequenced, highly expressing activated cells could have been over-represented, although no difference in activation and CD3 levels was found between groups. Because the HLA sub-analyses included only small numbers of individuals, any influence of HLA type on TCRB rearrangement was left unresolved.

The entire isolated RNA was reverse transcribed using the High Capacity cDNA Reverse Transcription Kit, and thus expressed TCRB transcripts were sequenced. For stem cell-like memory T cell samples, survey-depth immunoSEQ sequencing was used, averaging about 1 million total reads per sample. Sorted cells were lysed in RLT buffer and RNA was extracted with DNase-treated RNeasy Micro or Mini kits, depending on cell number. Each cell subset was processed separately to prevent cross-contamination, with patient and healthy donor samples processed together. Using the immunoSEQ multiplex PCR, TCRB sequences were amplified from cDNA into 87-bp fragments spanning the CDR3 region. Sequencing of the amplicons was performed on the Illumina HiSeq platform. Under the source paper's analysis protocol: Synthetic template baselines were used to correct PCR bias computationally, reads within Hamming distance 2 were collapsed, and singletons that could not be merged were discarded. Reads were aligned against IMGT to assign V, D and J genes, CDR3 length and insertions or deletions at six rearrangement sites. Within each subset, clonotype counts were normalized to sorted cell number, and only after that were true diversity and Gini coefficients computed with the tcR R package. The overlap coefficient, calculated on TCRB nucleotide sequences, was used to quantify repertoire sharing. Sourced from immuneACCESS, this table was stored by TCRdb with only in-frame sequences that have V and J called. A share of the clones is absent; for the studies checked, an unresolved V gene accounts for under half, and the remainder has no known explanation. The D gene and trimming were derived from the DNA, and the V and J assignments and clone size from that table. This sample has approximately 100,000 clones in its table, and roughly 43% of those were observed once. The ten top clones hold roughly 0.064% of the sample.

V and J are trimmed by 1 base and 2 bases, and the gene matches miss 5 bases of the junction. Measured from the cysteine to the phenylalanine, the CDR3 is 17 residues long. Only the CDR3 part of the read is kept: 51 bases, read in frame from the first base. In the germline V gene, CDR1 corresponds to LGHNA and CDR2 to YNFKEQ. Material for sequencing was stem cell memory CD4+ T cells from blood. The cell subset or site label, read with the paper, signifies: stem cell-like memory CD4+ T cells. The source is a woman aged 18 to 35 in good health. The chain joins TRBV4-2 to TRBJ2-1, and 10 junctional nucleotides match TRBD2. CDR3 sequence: CASSQVTSGIPYNEQFF. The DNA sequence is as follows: TGTGCCAGCAGCCAAGTCACTAGCGGGATCCCCTACAATGAGCAGTTCTTC.